The entry that follows covers one TCR beta chain sequence. The data belong to a study of shared clonotypes between healthy human individuals. Germline V lookup: CDR1 SEHNR, CDR2 FQNEAQ (reference sequence). The V and J ends lost 1 base and 6 bases, in that order; junction bases with no gene match: 6. The CDR3 has 15 amino acids. TCRdb keeps only in-frame clones here, not all; method: immunoSEQ multiplex PCR. The sample lists under 1,100,000 clones; around 75% were seen once. This receptor was taken from a man younger than 30 in good health. The chain joins TRBV7-9 to TRBJ2-3; 8 positions match TRBD2. The sequenced sample was memory CD4+ T cells sorted from blood. Subset meaning: CD45RA-negative fraction. Here the CDR3 DNA reads TGTGCCAGCAGCTTAGAAGAGCGGGGGAAGGATACGCAGTATTTT. This sequence encodes CASSLEERGKDTQYF.